A single sample gave rise to the 25 T cell receptor beta chains below, sequenced in a study of blood T cell repertoires in COVID-19. Clones were read by immunoSEQ multiplex PCR, and TCRdb kept only the in-frame ones, dropping some. The sample yields a few hundred thousand clones, approximately 85% seen once. The sequencing input was peripheral blood. Receptor source: a woman aged 70-85 years with acute or convalescent COVID-19.

This chain uses TRBV5-8 with TRBJ2-1, with TRBD2 identical over 10 bases. Unmatched junction bases numbered 8, after V lost 4 bases and J lost 4 bases. The CDR3 spans 16 residues. The V gene's germline CDR1 is SGHTS and CDR2 YDEGEE. CDR3: CASSGRLAGLYNEQFF. Written as DNA, the CDR3 is TGTGCCAGCAGCGGAAGACTAGCGGGCCTTTACAATGAGCAGTTCTTC. The variable domain in full, completed from reference TRBV5-8 and TRBJ2-1, reads EAGVTQSPTHLIKTRGQQATLRCSPISGHTSVYWYQQALGLGLQFLLWYDEGEERNRGNFPPRFSGRQFPNYSSELNVNALELEDSALYLCASSGRLAGLYNEQFFGPGTRLTVL.

This clone has only one observation. The V call is TRBV14, the J call TRBJ1-1; no reliable D call. V gave up 4 bases and J gave up 0 bases, with 15 bases separating them. The germline V gene encodes CDR1 SGHDN and CDR2 FVKESK. CDR3 size: 16 residues. DNA for the CDR3: TGTGCCAGCAGCCTAAGAGGGAGGTTGGTGAACACTGAAGCTTTCTTT. This codes for CASSLRGRLVNTEAFF.

This clone was found once. V gene TRBV28 combines with J gene TRBJ2-7; the match to TRBD2 covers 8 bases. This CDR3 has 13 residues. The V gene end was trimmed by 6 bases and the J gene end by 6 bases; junction bases not matched to a gene: 7. CDR1 and CDR2 from the germline V gene are MDHEN and SYDVKM. CDR3 loop: CASSPGTRGEQYF. DNA of the CDR3: TGTGCCAGCAGCCCTGGGACTAGGGGCGAGCAGTACTTC.

This sequence joins TRBV6-5 and TRBJ1-5; a weak D match, TRBD1 (5 bases). The CDR3 is 13 residues long. Germline loops: CDR1 MNHEY, CDR2 SVGAGI. The germline V and J ends were trimmed by 9 bases and 5 bases, with 14 bases remaining between them. CDR3 amino acids: CASKMGGYQPQHF. In DNA, the CDR3 is TGTGCCAGTAAGATGGGGGGGTATCAGCCCCAGCATTTT.

The chain joins TRBV11-2 to TRBJ1-2; D not resolved. Deletions cut 4 bases from V and 4 bases from J, with 16 bases between. CDR1 is SGHAT and CDR2 is FQNNGV in the germline V gene. The CDR3 is 15 residues long. CDR3 loop: CASSSPGRAVYGYTF. The CDR3, as DNA: TGTGCCAGCAGCTCTCCCGGGAGGGCTGTCTATGGCTACACCTTC.

V usage is TRBV6-1 and J usage is TRBJ1-1, with TRBD1 identical over 9 bases. Germline V lookup: CDR1 MNHNS, CDR2 SASEGT. CDR3 length: 16 amino acids. Trimming at V came to 6 bases and at J to 3 bases, leaving 11 bases not matched to a gene. Here the CDR3 DNA reads TGTGCCAGCAGAGAACCGGGACAGGGCCCATACACTGAAGCTTTCTTT. Amino acids: CASREPGQGPYTEAFF.

This clone showed up just once. This chain links TRBV2 with TRBJ2-7, with 9 bases aligning to TRBD1. Germline V gene sequence: CDR1 SNHLY, CDR2 FYNNEI. V was clipped by 5 bases and J by 3 bases; unmatched bases: 2. The CDR3 runs 13 residues. The CDR3 DNA is TGTGCCAGCAGTAAGGACAGGGGCTACGAGCAGTACTTC. Protein sequence: CASSKDRGYEQYF.

V gene TRBV3-1 (or the pseudogene TRBV3-2) combines with J gene TRBJ1-2; 10 bases align to TRBD1. This CDR3 has 18 amino acids. The germline V gene has CDR1 LGHDT and CDR2 YNNKEL (reference sequence). V was clipped by 0 bases and J by 2 bases; unmatched bases: 9. The CDR3 loop is CASSQERQGASPNYGYTF. CDR3 nucleotide sequence: TGTGCCAGCAGCCAAGAACGACAGGGGGCTTCGCCAAACTATGGCTACACCTTC.

On this clone: Mismatch with germline at one junction end may stem from a read error. The chain combines TRBV5-1 with TRBJ2-5; D remains unclear. The CDR3 runs 14 residues. From germline, CDR1 is SGHRS and CDR2 YFSETQ. The CDR3 DNA sequence: TGCGCCAGCAGCTTGGTTTCCAGCCGAGAGGCCCAGTACTTC. It codes for CASSLVSSREAQYF. Full variable domain (missing parts from reference TRBV5-1 and TRBJ2-5): KAGVTQTPRYLIKTRGQQVTLSCSPISGHRSVSWYQQTPGQGLQFLFEYFSETQRNKGNFPGRFSGRQFSNSRSEMNVSTLELGDSALYLCASSLVSSREAQYFGPGTRLLVL.

This chain links TRBV5-1 with TRBJ1-2, with a possible D match to TRBD1 (6 bases). V lost 3 bases, J lost 1 base, and 16 bases lay in between. CDR1 is SGHRS, CDR2 YFSETQ, per germline. This CDR3 is 16 amino acids long. This CDR3 is CASSWRQGTYNYGYTF. The DNA of the CDR3 is TGCGCCAGCAGCTGGCGGCAGGGGACCTATAACTATGGCTACACCTTC.

This chain links TRBV5-6 with TRBJ1-5, with 9 bases matching TRBD1. CDR1 is SGHDT, CDR2 YYEEEE, per germline. This CDR3 is built from 15 residues. J was trimmed by 6 bases and V by 4 bases; bases with no gene match: 8. Here the CDR3 DNA reads TGTGCCAGCAGCCTGGGACAGGGACTGGGTCAGCCCCAGCATTTT. Amino acids: CASSLGQGLGQPQHF.

This clone was counted between two and nine times. J is TRBJ2-5 and V is TRBV7-2; 8 bases map to TRBD2. The CDR3 length is 13 residues. Germline assignment: CDR1 SGHTA and CDR2 FQGNSA. V lost 6 bases, J lost 3 bases, and 3 bases stayed unmatched. The CDR3 sequence: CASSSSGKETQYF. In DNA form, the CDR3 reads TGTGCCAGCAGTAGTAGCGGGAAAGAGACCCAGTACTTC. Supplemented by reference TRBV7-2 and TRBJ2-5, the full variable domain reads GAGVSQSPSNKVTEKGKDVELRCDPISGHTALYWYRQSLGQGLEFLIYFQGNSAPDKSGLPSDRFSAERTGGSVSTLTIQRTQQEDSAVYLCASSSSGKETQYFGPGTRLLVL.

The rearrangement links TRBV5-4 to TRBJ2-5, with TRBD1 matching 9 bases. The CDR3 is 16 residues long. V lost 4 bases, J lost 2 bases, and 9 bases stayed unmatched. The germline V gene has CDR1 SGHNT and CDR2 YYREEE (reference sequence). The CDR3 spells CASSKPGQGLQETQYF. The CDR3 bases are TGTGCCAGCAGCAAGCCTGGACAGGGGCTGCAAGAGACCCAGTACTTC.

The chain joins TRBV9 to TRBJ2-2, with a possible D match to TRBD1 (6 bases). Deletions cut 3 bases from V and 8 bases from J, with 11 bases between. Germline V CDR1 and CDR2: SGDLS, YYNGEE. CDR3 length: 13 amino acids. The CDR3 loop is CASSARGGGELFF. Here the CDR3 DNA reads TGTGCCAGCAGCGCCCGAGGGGGAGGGGAGCTGTTTTTT.

The chain recombines TRBV7-9 with TRBJ2-7; D remains ambiguous. CDR1 SEHNR and CDR2 FQNEAQ come from the germline V gene (reference sequence). V was clipped by 4 bases and J by 4 bases, with 11 bases between them. There are 13 residues in the CDR3. The CDR3 DNA reads TGTGCCAGCAGCTCCCGACACTCTTACGAGCAGTACTTC. The encoded protein is CASSSRHSYEQYF. Full variable domain (remainder filled in from reference TRBV7-9 and TRBJ2-7): DTGVSQNPRHKITKRGQNVTFRCDPISEHNRLYWYRQTLGQGPEFLTYFQNEAQLEKSRLLSDRFSAERPKGSFSTLEIQRTEQGDSAMYLCASSSRHSYEQYFGPGTRLTVT.

The chain is built from TRBV5-1 and TRBJ2-1, with TRBD2 identical over 15 bases. Trimming at V came to 2 bases and at J to 7 bases, leaving 7 bases not matched to a gene. Germline V gene sequence: CDR1 SGHRS, CDR2 YFSETQ. The CDR3 spans 17 residues. The CDR3 coding sequence is TGCGCCAGCAGCTTCTCGGGACTAGCGGGGGGCTTGAATGAGCAGTTCTTC. Its translation is CASSFSGLAGGLNEQFF.

The J gene is TRBJ1-4, the V gene TRBV10-2; D is perhaps TRBD1 (6 bases). Germline V gives CDR1 WSHSY, CDR2 SAAADI. Trimming took 7 bases from V and 3 from J, leaving 15 bases between them. The CDR3 is made up of 15 amino acids. The CDR3 sequence is CASTLTTGSNEKLFF. The DNA of the CDR3 is TGCGCCAGCACCCTAACGACAGGCTCTAATGAAAAACTGTTTTTT.

The table lists this clone with a count of one. This sequence joins TRBV2 and TRBJ1-2; D is unresolved. Trimming took off 3 bases at V and 6 bases at J, with 14 bases between the two ends. The CDR3 totals 14 residues. Looked up from germline, CDR1 is SNHLY and CDR2 is FYNNEI. CDR3 amino acids: CASSEIEFGHGYTF. CDR3 DNA sequence: TGTGCCAGCAGTGAGATAGAATTTGGGCATGGCTACACCTTC.

The chain carries TRBV11-2 and TRBJ1-3, with TRBD1 matching 7 bases. Germline values: CDR1 SGHAT, CDR2 FQNNGV. The trim removed 4 bases at V and 9 bases at J, leaving 15 bases unmatched. The CDR3 covers 16 residues. The CDR3 loop is CASSSRTGRGLGTIYF. The CDR3 nucleotides are TGTGCCAGCAGCTCTCGGACAGGCCGGGGTTTGGGCACCATATATTTT.

The chain employs TRBV18 and TRBJ2-7, with D perhaps matching TRBD1 (5 bases). The CDR3 runs to 14 residues. The germline gives CDR1 KGHSH, CDR2 LQKENI. V lost 3 bases and J lost 3, with 12 bases in between. CDR3: CASSPAGFSYEQYF. CDR3 nucleotide sequence: TGTGCCAGCTCACCTGCAGGGTTCAGCTACGAGCAGTACTTC.

The chain links TRBV20-1 to TRBJ1-1; 7 bases are shared with TRBD1. The CDR3 loop spans 14 amino acids. The V segment lost 3 bases and the J segment 3 bases; nucleotides outside the gene matches: 7. The germline CDR1 and CDR2 sequences are DFQATT and SNEGSKA (reference sequence). The CDR3 here is CSASEGAGDTEAFF. In DNA form, the CDR3 reads TGCAGTGCTAGTGAGGGGGCGGGGGACACTGAAGCTTTCTTT.

V usage is TRBV27 and J usage is TRBJ1-1, with no clear D. V was cut by 4 bases and J by 2 bases, with 11 bases left in between. CDR3 length: 14 amino acids. CDR1 MNHEY and CDR2 SMNVEV come from the germline V gene (reference sequence). The CDR3 loop is CASSWAGRNTEAFF. CDR3 DNA sequence: TGTGCCAGCAGTTGGGCAGGTCGAAACACTGAAGCTTTCTTT.

V usage is TRBV5-4 and J usage is TRBJ1-2; possible D gene TRBD1, 6 bases. Looked up from germline, CDR1 is SGHNT and CDR2 is YYREEE (reference sequence). This CDR3 contains 16 residues. V shed 3 bases and J shed 4 bases, with 19 bases lying between them. CDR3 amino acids: CASSSPGTSGLYGYTF. The CDR3 DNA reads TGTGCCAGCAGCTCCCCCGGGACATCAGGGCTCTATGGCTACACCTTC.

This clone was seen a handful of times. This rearrangement joins TRBV5-1 to TRBJ1-1, with D possibly matching TRBD1 (5 bases). Between the trimmed V and J ends, which lost 2 bases and 1 base, there was a span of 12 bases. The CDR3 totals 15 residues. Germline-derived CDR1 and CDR2 are SGHRS and YFSETQ. The CDR3, as DNA: TGCGCCAGCAGCTTCACGGTTCAGGGGAACACTGAAGCTTTCTTT. This encodes CASSFTVQGNTEAFF.

J is TRBJ2-1 and V is TRBV6-5, with D possibly matching TRBD2 (7 bases). With 6 bases removed from V and 4 bases from J, the gap between germline ends came to 16 bases. Germline V gene data show CDR1 as MNHEY and CDR2 as SVGAGI. The CDR3 runs 15 residues. DNA for the CDR3: TGTGCCAGCAGGAGCTCCGGGGGGCCGTACAATGAGCAGTTCTTC. Protein sequence: CASRSSGGPYNEQFF.